Listed below are T cell receptor beta chains from one sample, sequenced in a study of blood T cell repertoires in COVID-19. Data came from immunoSEQ multiplex PCR; TCRdb stores just in-frame clones and leaves some out. In the table there are under 250,000 clones, around 85% of which are singletons. The material sequenced was peripheral blood. The source is a man aged 40-50 years with acute or convalescent COVID-19. CDR3s include the opening cysteine and the closing phenylalanine or tryptophan. The D gene is left open where the match is weak. Rows may omit the clone size; those that give it use once, few, many or a size class.

j_gene: TRBJ2-3; v_gene: TRBV5-1; d_gene: -; abundance: -; len: 15; CDR3nt: TGCGCCAGCTTTCCCGGCCGGAGCTTCACAGATACGCAGTATTTT; CDR3aa: CASFPGRSFTDTQYF
j_gene: TRBJ2-2; v_gene: TRBV7-9; d_gene: TRBD2; abundance: -; len: 17; CDR3nt: TGTGCCAGCAGCGCCGCCTGGGAGGGCCTCAACACCGGGGAGCTGTTTTTT; CDR3aa: CASSAAWEGLNTGELFF
j_gene: TRBJ2-1; v_gene: TRBV6-2/TRBV6-3; d_gene: TRBD2; abundance: few; len: 18; CDR3nt: TGTGCCAGCAGTTACCGGGGGACTAGCGGGGGAAAGTACAATGAGCAGTTCTTC; CDR3aa: CASSYRGTSGGKYNEQFF
j_gene: TRBJ1-3; v_gene: TRBV1; d_gene: -; abundance: -; len: 22; CDR3nt: TGCACCAGCAGCCAAGAGATGGCGCACCTGGGACAGGGTCGGGACTCTGGAAACACCATATATTTT; CDR3aa: CTSSQEMAHLGQGRDSGNTIYF
j_gene: TRBJ2-1; v_gene: TRBV11-2; d_gene: -; abundance: -; len: 16; CDR3nt: TGTGCCAGCAGCGCTATACTGGTTTCAGGGCCCAATGAGCAGTTCTTC; CDR3aa: CASSAILVSGPNEQFF
j_gene: TRBJ2-7; v_gene: TRBV14; d_gene: TRBD2; abundance: -; len: 19; CDR3nt: TGTGCCAGCAGCCAAGATAAGAAGGGAGCGGGGTTTTTCCGTTACGAGCAGTACTTC; CDR3aa: CASSQDKKGAGFFRYEQYF
j_gene: TRBJ1-2; v_gene: TRBV11-1; d_gene: -; abundance: -; len: 15; CDR3nt: TGTGCCAGCAGCTTCCAGGACGGAGGACTTTATGGCTACACCTTC; CDR3aa: CASSFQDGGLYGYTF
j_gene: TRBJ2-3; v_gene: TRBV4-1; d_gene: -; abundance: -; len: 14; CDR3nt: TGCGCCAGCAGTCTCGGGATTGGCACAGATACGCAGTATTTT; CDR3aa: CASSLGIGTDTQYF
j_gene: TRBJ1-3; v_gene: TRBV7-3; d_gene: TRBD1; abundance: -; len: 15; CDR3nt: TGTGCCAGCAGCTCCACAGGGGACTCTGGAAACACCATATATTTT; CDR3aa: CASSSTGDSGNTIYF
j_gene: TRBJ1-5; v_gene: TRBV15; d_gene: TRBD1; abundance: -; len: 15; CDR3nt: TGTGCCACCAGCGCTTTACAGGGGGCCGGTCAGCCCCAGCATTTT; CDR3aa: CATSALQGAGQPQHF
j_gene: TRBJ2-3; v_gene: TRBV6-1; d_gene: TRBD2; abundance: -; len: 14; CDR3nt: TGTGCCAGCAGAGAAGGGACTAGTAGGGATACGCAGTATTTT; CDR3aa: CASREGTSRDTQYF
j_gene: TRBJ2-7; v_gene: TRBV7-9; d_gene: -; abundance: -; len: 16; CDR3nt: TGTGCCAGCAGCTCCCCGGGTCGTCGGTTGAACTACGAGCAGTACTTC; CDR3aa: CASSSPGRRLNYEQYF
j_gene: TRBJ1-1; v_gene: TRBV18; d_gene: TRBD1; abundance: -; len: 15; CDR3nt: TGTGCCAGCTCACCAAACAGGGGGAGGGACACTGAAGCTTTCTTT; CDR3aa: CASSPNRGRDTEAFF
j_gene: TRBJ1-1; v_gene: TRBV6-4; d_gene: -; abundance: -; len: 14; CDR3nt: TGTGCCAGCAGTGAATTACCCGGACAGCTGAAAACTTTCTTT; CDR3aa: CASSELPGQLKTFF
j_gene: TRBJ2-5; v_gene: TRBV7-6; d_gene: -; abundance: -; len: 15; CDR3nt: TGTGCCAGCAGCTCGGGACCCAGCGGAGGGGAGACCCAGTACTTC; CDR3aa: CASSSGPSGGETQYF
j_gene: TRBJ1-2; v_gene: TRBV4-3; d_gene: -; abundance: -; len: 11; CDR3nt: TGCGCCTCCGAAGGGGGAAGTGGCTACACCTTC; CDR3aa: CASEGGSGYTF
j_gene: TRBJ1-2; v_gene: TRBV4-2; d_gene: -; abundance: -; len: 16; CDR3nt: TGTGCCAGCAGCCAAGATCAAAACAGGGACCTCTATGGCTACACCTTC; CDR3aa: CASSQDQNRDLYGYTF
j_gene: TRBJ2-1; v_gene: TRBV2; d_gene: -; abundance: -; len: 12; CDR3nt: TGTGCCAGCGAACAGGAGAACAATGAGCAGTTCTTC; CDR3aa: CASEQENNEQFF
j_gene: TRBJ1-1; v_gene: TRBV27; d_gene: -; abundance: -; len: 14; CDR3nt: TGTGCCAGCAGTTTATGGGGGAGGGTCACTGAAGCTTTCTTT; CDR3aa: CASSLWGRVTEAFF
j_gene: TRBJ2-3; v_gene: TRBV3-1/TRBV3-2; d_gene: TRBD2; abundance: -; len: 19; CDR3nt: TGTGCCAGCAGCCAAGATGGCCTAGCGGGGAACCCAAGCACAGATACGCAGTATTTT; CDR3aa: CASSQDGLAGNPSTDTQYF
j_gene: TRBJ2-5; v_gene: TRBV5-1; d_gene: -; abundance: -; len: 17; CDR3nt: TGCGCCAGCAGCTTGGGGGTTAACAGAGCCCTGCAAGAGACCCAGTACTTC; CDR3aa: CASSLGVNRALQETQYF
j_gene: TRBJ2-3; v_gene: TRBV9; d_gene: -; abundance: -; len: 12; CDR3nt: TGTGCCAGCAGTTACAGGGCAGATACGCAGTATTTT; CDR3aa: CASSYRADTQYF
j_gene: TRBJ2-5; v_gene: TRBV28; d_gene: -; abundance: -; len: 14; CDR3nt: TGTGCCAGCAGGGCGGGGGCCCTAGAAGAGACCCAGTACTTC; CDR3aa: CASRAGALEETQYF
j_gene: TRBJ1-1; v_gene: TRBV2; d_gene: -; abundance: -; len: 14; CDR3nt: TGTGCCAGCAGGGGCTCTACAGGTGCCACTGAAGCTTTCTTT; CDR3aa: CASRGSTGATEAFF
j_gene: TRBJ2-4; v_gene: TRBV28; d_gene: TRBD2; abundance: -; len: 18; CDR3nt: TGTGCCAGCAGTAAGACTAGCGGGAGGTCGGTTGCCAAAAACATTCAGTACTTC; CDR3aa: CASSKTSGRSVAKNIQYF
j_gene: TRBJ2-5; v_gene: TRBV28; d_gene: TRBD2; abundance: -; len: 17; CDR3nt: TGTGCCAGCAGTTCCGGGACTAGCGGGAGATGGTGGGAGACCCAGTACTTC; CDR3aa: CASSSGTSGRWWETQYF
j_gene: TRBJ2-3; v_gene: TRBV6-5; d_gene: -; abundance: few; len: 13; CDR3nt: TGTGCCAGCAGTCCCCTCCGGGGAGATACGCAGTATTTT; CDR3aa: CASSPLRGDTQYF
j_gene: TRBJ1-3; v_gene: TRBV7-2; d_gene: -; abundance: -; len: 16; CDR3nt: TGTGCCAGCAGCCCAGCCCCACAGTTCTCTGGAAACACCATATATTTT; CDR3aa: CASSPAPQFSGNTIYF
j_gene: TRBJ2-3; v_gene: TRBV9; d_gene: -; abundance: -; len: 15; CDR3nt: TGTGCCAGCAGCGTAGGCTCGAGTGGTGGAGATACGCAGTATTTT; CDR3aa: CASSVGSSGGDTQYF
j_gene: TRBJ1-2; v_gene: TRBV19; d_gene: TRBD1; abundance: -; len: 16; CDR3nt: TGTGCCAGTAGTACGGACAGGGGTAGGAGTAACTATGGCTACACCTTC; CDR3aa: CASSTDRGRSNYGYTF
j_gene: TRBJ2-2; v_gene: TRBV13; d_gene: -; abundance: -; len: 17; CDR3nt: TGTGCCAGCAGCTTAGAAGGTGGTAGCGGAGACACCGGGGAGCTGTTTTTT; CDR3aa: CASSLEGGSGDTGELFF
j_gene: TRBJ2-5; v_gene: TRBV19; d_gene: TRBD2; abundance: -; len: 13; CDR3nt: TGTGCCAGTAGTATAGCGGGGGGGGAGACCCAGTACTTC; CDR3aa: CASSIAGGETQYF
j_gene: TRBJ2-1; v_gene: TRBV7-9; d_gene: TRBD2; abundance: once; len: 16; CDR3nt: TGTGCCAGCAGCTTAGCTAGCGGGAGGTTGGACAATGAGCAGTTCTTC; CDR3aa: CASSLASGRLDNEQFF
j_gene: TRBJ1-4; v_gene: TRBV7-9; d_gene: -; abundance: -; len: 18; CDR3nt: TGTGCCAGCAGCTTAGTCCCCCACAGTGGGCGTACTAATGAAAAACTGTTTTTT; CDR3aa: CASSLVPHSGRTNEKLFF
j_gene: TRBJ2-7; v_gene: TRBV10-3; d_gene: -; abundance: -; len: 12; CDR3nt: TGTGCCATCAGTATCGGTGGCTACGAGCAGTACTTC; CDR3aa: CAISIGGYEQYF
j_gene: TRBJ2-7; v_gene: TRBV11-2; d_gene: TRBD1; abundance: -; len: 13; CDR3nt: TGTGCCAGCAGCCATCAACCGGGGACAGTGGCGACCTTC; CDR3aa: CASSHQPGTVATF
j_gene: TRBJ2-3; v_gene: TRBV27; d_gene: TRBD1; abundance: -; len: 16; CDR3nt: TGTGCCAGCAGTTTAGGGACAGGGGCTAGAACAGATACGCAGTATTTT; CDR3aa: CASSLGTGARTDTQYF
j_gene: TRBJ1-2; v_gene: TRBV11-2; d_gene: TRBD1; abundance: -; len: 13; CDR3nt: TGTGCCAGCAGCCCCCGACAGGGAGATGGCTACACCTTC; CDR3aa: CASSPRQGDGYTF
j_gene: TRBJ2-3; v_gene: TRBV5-1; d_gene: -; abundance: -; len: 15; CDR3nt: TGCGCCAGCAGCCCCCGCGGAGTCGTCACAGATACGCAGTATTTT; CDR3aa: CASSPRGVVTDTQYF